Each of the 18 T cell receptor beta chains below was sequenced from the same sample in a study of blood T cell repertoires in COVID-19. The repertoire was sequenced with immunoSEQ multiplex PCR; TCRdb's copy has only in-frame clones and lacks some. The sample includes 300,000 to 400,000 clones, about 93% seen only once; the top ten take around 3.5%. Specimen: peripheral blood. These receptors originate from a woman under 30 who had recovered from COVID-19.

As DNA, the CDR3 is TGTGCCAGCAGCAGACGGGGGACTCTAATCGCCGGGGAGCTGTTTTTT. This translates into CASSRRGTLIAGELFF. The genes are TRBV3-1 (or the pseudogene TRBV3-2) and TRBJ2-2, with D tentatively TRBD2 (6 bases). The CDR3 has 16 residues. Trimming shortened V by 5 bases and J by 6 bases, and 19 bases separated the two germline ends. Germline V gives CDR1 LGHDT, CDR2 YNNKEL (reference sequence).

The J gene is TRBJ1-5, the V gene TRBV5-1; perhaps TRBD1 as D (6 bases). The V gene's germline CDR1 is SGHRS and CDR2 YFSETQ. The CDR3 length is 16 residues. With 4 bases removed from V and 0 bases from J, the gap between germline ends came to 14 bases. CDR3 sequence (DNA): TGCGCCAGCAGCCCAGGCGACAGGACTAGCAATCAGCCCCAGCATTTT. Translated: CASSPGDRTSNQPQHF.

V usage is TRBV28 and J usage is TRBJ1-5; 7 nucleotides align to TRBD1. The V gene end was trimmed by 2 bases and the J gene end by 11 bases; junction bases not matched to a gene: 12. The CDR3 is 15 amino acids. In germline, CDR1 is MDHEN, CDR2 SYDVKM. The CDR3 sequence is CASSLRDSLFGTQHF. CDR3 in DNA: TGTGCCAGCAGTTTACGGGACAGCCTTTTCGGGACCCAGCATTTT.

The gene calls are TRBV2 and TRBJ2-5; perhaps TRBD2 as D (6 bases). The CDR3 totals 11 residues. V was trimmed by 7 bases and J by 7 bases, leaving 10 bases between them. The germline V gene encodes CDR1 SNHLY and CDR2 FYNNEI. The CDR3 spells CASTLGGTQYF. The CDR3 DNA reads as TGTGCCAGCACCTTGGGGGGGACCCAGTACTTC. Supplemented by reference TRBV2 and TRBJ2-5, the full variable domain reads EPEVTQTPSHQVTQMGQEVILRCVPISNHLYFYWYRQILGQKVEFLVSFYNNEISEKSEIFDDQFSVERPDGSNFTLKIRSTKLEDSAMYFCASTLGGTQYFGPGTRLLVL.

The CDR3 region has the DNA TGTGCCAGCAGTCCATCGGGAAACTACAATGAGCAGTTCTTC. The encoded protein is CASSPSGNYNEQFF. J is TRBJ2-1 and V is TRBV27, with D perhaps matching TRBD2 (5 bases). The V gene's germline CDR1 is MNHEY and CDR2 SMNVEV (reference sequence). Trimming cost V 5 bases and J 3 bases, with 11 bases left between them. This CDR3 contains 14 residues.

This chain links TRBV7-2 with TRBJ1-2; D not certain. The V end was cut by 1 base, the J end by 4 bases, with 16 bases between. Germline V gene data show CDR1 as SGHTA and CDR2 as FQGNSA. The CDR3 is 16 amino acids. The CDR3 here is CASSLGVQEGIYGYTF. The CDR3 nucleotides read TGTGCCAGCAGCTTAGGGGTCCAAGAGGGCATCTATGGCTACACCTTC.

This chain connects TRBV7-9 to TRBJ1-1; 7 positions match TRBD1. Unmatched junction bases numbered 8, after V lost 3 bases and J lost 1 base. Germline CDR1 and CDR2: SEHNR and FQNEAQ (reference sequence). This CDR3 region has 16 residues. The CDR3 DNA is TGTGCCAGCAGCTTCACTAGACAGGGCCCGAACACTGAAGCTTTCTTT. Protein product: CASSFTRQGPNTEAFF.

The chain has TRBV29-1 and TRBJ2-5, with D perhaps TRBD1 (6 bases). CDR3 length equals 13 residues. Trimming shortened V by 1 base and J by 5 bases, and 11 bases separated the two germline ends. Germline loops: CDR1 SQVTM, CDR2 ANQGSEA. CDR3 sequence reads: CSVEAGAGETQYF. The DNA for the CDR3 is TGCAGCGTTGAAGCAGGGGCAGGGGAGACCCAGTACTTC.

The chain recombines TRBV11-2 with TRBJ2-1; a possible D gene is TRBD1 (6 bases). This CDR3 has 15 amino acids. From germline, CDR1 is SGHAT and CDR2 FQNNGV. V lost 0 bases to trimming and J lost 7 bases, with 13 bases between them. DNA of the CDR3: TGTGCCAGCAGCTTAGATACGGGAACAGGGAATGAGCAGTTCTTC. It yields the protein CASSLDTGTGNEQFF. The entire variable domain, with the rest obtained from reference TRBV11-2 and TRBJ2-1, is as follows: EAGVAQSPRYKIIEKRQSVAFWCNPISGHATLYWYQQILGQGPKLLIQFQNNGVVDDSQLPKDRFSAERLKGVDSTLKIQPAKLEDSAVYLCASSLDTGTGNEQFFGPGTRLTVL.

The chain links TRBV5-1 to TRBJ1-6; 10 bases match TRBD1. The length of the CDR3 is 20 residues. V shed 0 bases, J shed 3 bases, and the junction held 12 bases outside the gene matches. Germline loops: CDR1 SGHRS, CDR2 YFSETQ. CDR3 residues: CASSLESRDRGPLYNSPLHF. The CDR3 bases are TGCGCCAGCAGCTTGGAGTCCCGGGACAGGGGCCCCCTCTATAATTCACCCCTCCACTTT.

This rearrangement joins TRBV4-2 to TRBJ2-3; 9 nucleotides match TRBD2. Germline V gene sequence: CDR1 LGHNA, CDR2 YNFKEQ. V shed 1 base and J 3 bases; nucleotides not matched to a gene: 5. This CDR3 region has 16 residues. CDR3 sequence (DNA): TGTGCCAGCAGCCAAGTCAGAGCGGGAGGAACAGATACGCAGTATTTT. It is translated as CASSQVRAGGTDTQYF.

V is TRBV3-1 (or the pseudogene TRBV3-2) and J is TRBJ2-2, with TRBD2 identical over 14 bases. The V gene's germline CDR1 is LGHDT and CDR2 YNNKEL (reference sequence). The CDR3 is 16 residues long. The V gene end was trimmed by 4 bases and the J gene end by 6 bases; junction bases not matched to a gene: 4. Here the CDR3 reads CASSPTSGRGPGELFF. DNA of the CDR3: TGTGCCAGCAGCCCGACTAGCGGGAGGGGCCCCGGGGAGCTGTTTTTT.

This chain joins TRBV11-3 and TRBJ2-5; 10 positions agree with TRBD1. V was pared by 3 bases and J by 6 bases, with 4 bases of the junction left unmatched. CDR3 length: 14 amino acids. From germline, CDR1 is SGHNT and CDR2 YENEEA. The CDR3 region is CASSFGQGGKTQYF. The CDR3, as DNA: TGTGCCAGCAGCTTCGGACAGGGGGGAAAGACCCAGTACTTC. Full variable domain (missing parts from reference TRBV11-3 and TRBJ2-5): EAGVVQSPRYKIIEKKQPVAFWCNPISGHNTLYWYLQNLGQGPELLIRYENEEAVDDSQLPKDRFSAERLKGVDSTLKIQPAELGDSAVYLCASSFGQGGKTQYFGPGTRLLVL.

A word on this clone: The identical CDR3 is also encoded by other nucleotide sequences in the sample. The J gene is TRBJ2-3, the V gene TRBV7-2; 8 positions match TRBD2. Germline assignment: CDR1 SGHTA and CDR2 FQGNSA. V dropped 1 base and J dropped 5; count of bases not matched to a gene: 2. The CDR3 has 14 residues. CDR3 sequence: CASSLVGGGDTQYF. Here the CDR3 DNA reads TGTGCCAGCAGCTTAGTCGGGGGGGGAGATACGCAGTATTTT.

V gene TRBV10-2 combines with J gene TRBJ1-5, with D tentatively TRBD1 (6 bases). In germline, CDR1 is WSHSY, CDR2 SAAADI. The CDR3 loop spans 14 amino acids. V lost 5 bases, J lost 5 bases, and 13 bases lay in between. This CDR3 is CASSKTGRDQPQHF. The CDR3, as DNA: TGCGCCAGCAGTAAGACAGGTCGTGATCAGCCCCAGCATTTT.

This clone was seen more than once but under ten times. CDR3 nucleotides: TGTGCCAGCAAAGGGAGCGGACAGGCGAGCTCCTACGAGCAGTACGTC. This codes for CASKGSGQASSYEQYV. V usage is TRBV21-1 and J usage is TRBJ2-7; the D call TRBD1 from the table was never checked on the DNA. TRBV21-1 is an annotated pseudogene. This CDR3 is 16 amino acids long.

V is TRBV29-1 and J is TRBJ2-2; 8 nucleotides align to TRBD1. There are 13 residues in the CDR3. The J segment lost 7 bases and the V segment lost 2 bases, leaving 3 bases of the junction unmatched. From germline, CDR1 is SQVTM and CDR2 ANQGSEA. As DNA, the CDR3 is TGCAGCGTTGAACAGGGGGCGATCGGGGAGCTGTTTTTT. It encodes CSVEQGAIGELFF.

The chain has TRBV19 and TRBJ2-1; weak D call: TRBD1 (5 bases). Germline assignment: CDR1 LNHDA and CDR2 SQIVND (reference sequence). The CDR3 contains 15 residues. V lost 1 base, J lost 8 bases, and 15 bases lay in between. CDR3 protein: CASSIAGQGHYEQFF. CDR3 DNA sequence: TGTGCCAGTAGTATAGCAGGCCAGGGTCACTATGAGCAGTTCTTC.